This TCR beta chain was sequenced in a study of blood T cell repertoires in COVID-19 (TCRdb year 2020). Turning to the overall study: Samples from collaborators originated in the United States, Italy and Spain and spanned both the acute and convalescent phases of COVID-19. A de-identified subject ID, COVID-19 status, age in years and sex were almost always included in the sample metadata. The repertoires were released in a freely available public database intended as a resource for research on the immune response to SARS-CoV-2. The material from the prospective study consisted of cDNA or gDNA derived from T cells, B-cell-depleted T cells, or PBMCs. Deeply sampled blood TCRbeta repertoires from subjects exposed to, actively infected with, or recovered from COVID-19 were included in the dataset. HLA class I and class II types, where available, came from metadata supplied by the sample provider rather than from assay-based typing. Samples were obtained from the ongoing ImmuneRACE study (first 160 participants) and from about 1,300 subjects provided by 6 global collaborators.

CDR1 and CDR2, per the germline V gene, are SNHLY and FYNNEI. From V the trimming removes 5 bases and from J it removes 4 bases, while the gene matches leave 7 bases of the junction unaccounted for. Counted from cysteine to phenylalanine, this CDR3 has 15 amino acids. The only DNA kept is the CDR3, 45 bases in frame from the first base. A second Seattle source provided samples from volunteer blood donors who had recovered from COVID-19. Whole blood was collected in K2EDTA tubes by collaborating institutions according to the institutions' own protocols. For TCRbeta analysis, collaborators shipped samples in one of three forms: frozen whole blood, isolated PBMCs, or DNA extracted from either of those sample types. Concerning this clone itself: The antigen it binds to is not known. No clone much larger than this one lies a single base away; base qualities are absent.

TCRbeta CDR3 regions were amplified from genomic DNA by means of the immunoSEQ Assay, a bias-controlled multiplex PCR. In the source study's methods: Within the assay, amplification of reference gene primers was used to estimate how many nucleated cells each sample contained. To quantify the absolute abundance of each unique TCRbeta CDR3 rearrangement, sequence reads were collapsed and filtered. Productive Simpson clonality was computed per sample as the square root of Simpson's diversity index over productive rearrangements. TCRdb obtained this table from immuneACCESS and retained in-frame rearrangements with V and J assigned. These tables miss some clones; where compared with another copy, unresolved V genes account for less than half of the shortfall, and the remainder is unexplained. Clone size and the V and J calls come from that table; the DNA yielded D and trimming. The sample yields 200,000 to 250,000 clones; just under 90% were counted once. The ten largest clones take up roughly 6.4% of the sample.

What the study reported, not specific to this receptor: Clinical and demographic metadata were provided uncurated, with the amount varying by source and participant.

The origin of this receptor is a man aged 60 to 69 who had recovered from COVID-19. Sequenced input: peripheral blood. Here the chain combines TRBV2 and TRBJ2-5, and 10 junctional nucleotides match TRBD2. CDR3 region: CASSPTSGAAETQYF. In nucleotides, the sequence is TGTGCCAGCAGTCCTACTAGCGGGGCGGCAGAGACCCAGTACTTC.